This entry is about one T cell receptor (beta chain). These data come from a study of blood T cell repertoires in COVID-19. Turning to the study itself: There were acute and convalescent COVID-19 samples, and they came from the United States, Italy and Spain. In each case, the material was cDNA or gDNA derived from T cells, B-cell-depleted T cells, or PBMCs.

The CDR3 sequence is 15 residues long. V gave up 2 bases and J gave up 0 bases; unmatched junction bases: 4. Germline loops: CDR1 MNHEY, CDR2 SMNVEV (reference sequence). In the original workflow: Quantification of nucleated cells was approximated via reference gene primer amplification. TCRdb's table, derived via immunoSEQ multiplex PCR, lists solely in-frame clones and lacks some. V and J calls plus clone size are reproduced from that table; the DNA served to infer D and trimming. The data show over 200,000 clones, over 75% seen once. The V call is TRBV27, the J call TRBJ2-7, with TRBD1 identical over 7 bases. This clonotype originated in a human donor in a cohort sampled during active COVID-19. Input material: peripheral blood. The CDR3 region has the DNA TGTGCCAGCAGTTTAAACAGGGACAGCTCCTACGAGCAGTACTTC. Translated, it gives CASSLNRDSSYEQYF.